The 5 T cell receptor beta chains presented below share a single source sample, sequenced in a study of blood T cell repertoires in COVID-19 (dated by TCRdb to the early 2020s). The library relied on the immunoSEQ multiplex PCR assay. Not all clones reach the TCRdb copy of this immuneACCESS table, which keeps in-frame sequences only. Checked studies attribute under half of the gap to unresolved V genes and leave the rest unexplained. Recorded for this sample are around 72,000 clones; 82% of them occurred a single time. The ten top clones hold approximately 19% of the sample. The sequencing input was peripheral blood. The receptors derive from a human donor in a cohort sampled during active COVID-19.

The chain has TRBV2 and TRBJ2-3; 9 bases are a match to TRBD2. Germline lookup yields CDR1 SNHLY and CDR2 FYNNEI. V lost 6 bases to trimming and J lost 1 base; unmatched junction nucleotides: 8. This CDR3 has 16 amino acids. The CDR3 reads CASSLAAGGRTDTQYF. The CDR3 nucleotides read TGTGCCAGCAGCCTTGCTGCGGGGGGGCGCACAGATACGCAGTATTTT.

The CDR3 loop is CASSRSGQGKLEKLFF. For the CDR3, the DNA is TGTGCCAGCAGCCGTTCGGGACAGGGGAAACTCGAAAAACTGTTTTTT. The chain carries TRBV4-2 and TRBJ1-4, with 10 bases matching TRBD1. The CDR3 length is 16 residues. V trimming: 4 bases; J trimming: 8 bases; junction bases outside the gene matches: 10. CDR1 is LGHNA, CDR2 YNFKEQ, per germline.

The chain has TRBV2 and TRBJ1-2; D is unclear. Germline CDR1 and CDR2: SNHLY and FYNNEI. The CDR3 runs to 12 residues. V gave up 3 bases and J gave up 8 bases, with 10 bases separating them. The CDR3, as DNA: TGTGCCAGCAGTGATAAGGCGGAGGGCTACACCTTC. Protein: CASSDKAEGYTF.

The rearrangement links TRBV19 to TRBJ2-1, with 11 bases fitting TRBD2. V trimming: 3 bases; J trimming: 10 bases; junction bases outside the gene matches: 5. The length of the CDR3 is 14 residues. The germline gives CDR1 LNHDA, CDR2 SQIVND (reference sequence). DNA of the CDR3: TGTGCCAGTAGTATTAGCGGGGGGGCCGGGGAGCAGTTCTTC. Translation gives CASSISGGAGEQFF.

This clone was detected only a few times. The V gene is TRBV3-1 (or the pseudogene TRBV3-2), the J gene TRBJ2-3; no definite D call. Germline V gene data show CDR1 as LGHDT and CDR2 as YNNKEL (reference sequence). V lost 4 bases to trimming and J lost 3 bases, with 2 bases between them. CDR3 length: 11 amino acids. The CDR3 spells CASSLTDTQYF. Written as DNA, the CDR3 is TGTGCCAGCAGCCTAACAGATACGCAGTATTTT.